These 32 T cell receptor beta chains share one sample of origin, sequenced in a study of shared clonotypes between healthy human individuals (dated by TCRdb to about 2020). CD8 naive samples were obtained by positive selection for CCR7 among CD45RO-negative cells, yielding a CD45RA+CCR7+ population from which TemRA cells were excluded. Libraries were constructed by the immunoSEQ multiplex PCR assay. The table was pulled from immuneACCESS by TCRdb, which kept in-frame rearrangements only. Such tables lose some clones; where checked, under half of the loss comes from unresolved V genes, and the rest has no known cause. This sample lists a few million clones; 93% were detected once. Together, the top ten hold roughly 1.7% of the sample. Sequencing used naive CD8+ T cells from PBMCs. The sample's cell subset or site, from its label and the paper: CD45RA+CCR7+. The source is a man between 18 and 29 years old in good health. Some clones in this sample may be carry-over from other donors' samples.

V gene TRBV28 combines with J gene TRBJ1-2; D remains unclear. V lost 7 bases and J lost 8, with 14 bases in between. The CDR3 extends over 12 amino acids. CDR1 and CDR2 from the germline V gene are MDHEN and SYDVKM. The CDR3 DNA follows: TGTGCCAGCACGCGGACCTCCTGGGGCTACACCTTC. Amino acids: CASTRTSWGYTF.

J is TRBJ2-1 and V is TRBV16, with 10 bases that match TRBD2. Germline V gene data show CDR1 as KGHSY and CDR2 as FQNENV. The CDR3 has 17 residues. Germline trimming cut 1 base from V and 5 bases from J; bases unmatched to any gene: 8. The CDR3 spells CASSQWPSGSLDNEQFF. DNA of the CDR3: TGTGCCAGCAGCCAATGGCCTAGCGGGAGTCTCGACAATGAGCAGTTCTTC.

J is TRBJ2-7 and V is TRBV28, with D hard to call. CDR3 length: 16 amino acids. Germline CDR1 is MDHEN and CDR2 is SYDVKM. The ends were cut back, 3 bases at V and 2 bases at J, with 17 bases in the middle. The CDR3 sequence: CASSLMDGKFTYEQYF. CDR3 nucleotide sequence: TGTGCCAGCAGTTTGATGGACGGCAAATTTACCTACGAGCAGTACTTC. Full variable domain (remainder filled in from reference TRBV28 and TRBJ2-7): DVKVTQSSRYLVKRTGEKVFLECVQDMDHENMFWYRQDPGLGLRLIYFSYDVKMKEKGDIPEGYSVSREKKERFSLILESASTNQTSMYLCASSLMDGKFTYEQYFGPGTRLTVT.

The rearrangement joins TRBV19 to TRBJ2-7, with 8 nucleotides matching TRBD1. CDR3 length equals 15 residues. The germline gives CDR1 LNHDA, CDR2 SQIVND (reference sequence). Losses at the gene ends were 3 bases for V and 3 bases for J; bases not matched to a gene: 7. CDR3 loop: CASSIQTGEVYEQYF. Here the CDR3 DNA reads TGTGCCAGTAGTATTCAGACAGGGGAAGTCTACGAGCAGTACTTC.

V is TRBV12-5 and J is TRBJ2-5, with 8 bases that match TRBD2. The germline gives CDR1 LGHNT, CDR2 FRNRAP. With 1 base clipped from V and 5 bases from J, the junction kept 9 bases outside the gene matches. This CDR3 is built from 16 residues. In nucleotides, the CDR3 is TGTGCTAGTGGTTTGGGGAGGGGACTAGTAGGGGAGACCCAGTACTTC. Protein product: CASGLGRGLVGETQYF.

Details on this clone: At the DNA level, this CDR3 is encoded by other sequences in the same sample as well. CDR3 sequence reads: CASSLGVQETQYF. The CDR3 DNA sequence: TGTGCCAGCAGTTTAGGAGTACAGGAGACCCAGTACTTC. The gene calls are TRBV28 and TRBJ2-5; D gene unclear. Germline CDR1 and CDR2: MDHEN and SYDVKM. This CDR3 region has 13 residues. Trimming cost V 2 bases and J 5 bases, with 9 bases left between them.

V usage is TRBV7-9 and J usage is TRBJ1-2, with 7 bases that match TRBD1. Germline V gene data show CDR1 as SEHNR and CDR2 as FQNEAQ (reference sequence). V shed 0 bases, J shed 3 bases, and the junction held 4 bases outside the gene matches. The CDR3 consists of 15 residues. The CDR3 reads CASSLAGDSYYGYTF. The CDR3 region has the DNA TGTGCCAGCAGCTTAGCTGGGGACAGTTACTATGGCTACACCTTC.

This chain uses TRBV28 with TRBJ1-4, with 7 positions matching TRBD1. The CDR3 loop spans 16 amino acids. The germline gives CDR1 MDHEN, CDR2 SYDVKM. V dropped 1 base and J dropped 4; count of bases not matched to a gene: 6. The chain's CDR3 is CASSLFSGTDNEKLFF. In DNA form, the CDR3 reads TGTGCCAGCAGTTTATTCTCCGGGACAGATAATGAAAAACTGTTTTTT.

CDR3 loop: CASSLRQMGQIIYEQYF. CDR3 DNA: TGTGCCAGCAGCTTACGGCAGATGGGACAGATAATCTACGAGCAGTACTTC. The chain joins TRBV11-2 to TRBJ2-7, with TRBD1 identical over 7 bases. CDR1 is SGHAT, CDR2 FQNNGV, per germline. V shed 2 bases, J shed 3 bases, and the junction held 13 bases outside the gene matches. The CDR3 runs to 17 residues.

V usage is TRBV19 and J usage is TRBJ1-1; D might be TRBD1 (6 bases). CDR3 size: 15 residues. Trimming left V 6 bases short and J 0 bases short, with 14 bases between. Per germline, CDR1 LNHDA and CDR2 SQIVND (reference sequence). The CDR3 DNA reads TGTGCCAGTAGCTTGACAGGCAAGATGAACACTGAAGCTTTCTTT. This encodes CASSLTGKMNTEAFF.

This rearrangement joins TRBV5-6 to TRBJ2-5; D assignment may be TRBD1 or TRBD2 (6 bases each). The CDR3 length is 14 residues. V was clipped by 3 bases and J by 0 bases, with 9 bases between them. Germline lookup yields CDR1 SGHDT and CDR2 YYEEEE. CDR3 in DNA: TGTGCCAGCAGCTGGGGGGCAGACCAAGAGACCCAGTACTTC. Translated: CASSWGADQETQYF.

The genes are TRBV27 and TRBJ1-2, with 11 bases matching TRBD1. The CDR3 has 15 residues. Per germline, CDR1 MNHEY and CDR2 SMNVEV (reference sequence). V dropped 6 bases and J dropped 6; count of bases not matched to a gene: 9. CDR3 sequence reads: CASRLTGTGGNGYTF. In DNA, the CDR3 is TGTGCCAGCAGGCTAACCGGGACAGGGGGTAATGGCTACACCTTC.

This clone was counted a single time. This rearrangement joins TRBV14 to TRBJ2-3, with 10 nucleotides matching TRBD2. Germline CDR1 and CDR2: SGHDN and FVKESK. With 6 bases clipped from V and 0 bases from J, the junction kept 12 bases outside the gene matches. This CDR3 has 18 residues. The CDR3 nucleotides are TGTGCCAGCAGGCCTCTAGCGGGAGCCGTTGATAGCACAGATACGCAGTATTTT. Protein product: CASRPLAGAVDSTDTQYF.

This chain links TRBV4-2 with TRBJ2-7; D is perhaps TRBD2 (6 bases). Germline V lookup: CDR1 LGHNA, CDR2 YNFKEQ. The CDR3 has 15 amino acids. V was shortened by 1 base and J by 0 bases, with 10 bases between the two germline ends. The CDR3 spells CASSQASTSSYEQYF. The CDR3 DNA is TGTGCCAGCAGCCAAGCTTCGACTAGCTCCTACGAGCAGTACTTC.

This clone appeared a single time. The chain combines TRBV29-1 with TRBJ2-4; D is uncertain. The CDR3 runs to 13 residues. V dropped 5 bases and J dropped 3 bases, with 11 bases sitting between them. From germline, CDR1 is SQVTM and CDR2 ANQGSEA. CDR3 in DNA: TGCAGCGTTCTCGCTCCGGGCAAAAACATTCAGTACTTC. This translates into CSVLAPGKNIQYF.

This chain uses TRBV7-9 with TRBJ2-7, with TRBD2 matching over 11 bases. This CDR3 region has 16 residues. CDR1 and CDR2 (germline): SEHNR, FQNEAQ (reference sequence). V gave up 4 bases and J gave up 1 base; unmatched junction bases: 6. As DNA, the CDR3 is TGTGCCAGCAGCTGGTGGACTAGCGGGTTTTCCTACGAGCAGTACTTC. This sequence encodes CASSWWTSGFSYEQYF.

This sequence joins TRBV14 and TRBJ2-1; D is possibly TRBD2 (6 bases). CDR3 size: 15 residues. Trimming cost V 6 bases and J 2 bases, with 14 bases left between them. Germline CDR1 is SGHDN and CDR2 is FVKESK. The chain's CDR3 is CASRHMTRPYNEQFF. The DNA for the CDR3 is TGTGCCAGCAGACACATGACTAGGCCCTACAATGAGCAGTTCTTC.

V and J are TRBV4-1 and TRBJ1-4; D is ambiguous. The CDR3 covers 16 residues. The ends were cut back, 2 bases at V and 7 bases at J, with 17 bases in the middle. Germline V CDR1 and CDR2: MGHRA, YSYEKL. The DNA for the CDR3 is TGCGCCAGCAGCCAATATTTCTTAGCGACGAGTGAAAAACTGTTTTTT. Its protein is CASSQYFLATSEKLFF.

The CDR3 sequence: CASSLSSGYTEAFF. The DNA for the CDR3 is TGTGCCAGCAGTTTATCTAGTGGGTACACTGAAGCTTTCTTT. J is TRBJ1-1 and V is TRBV27; D remains ambiguous. Germline V gene sequence: CDR1 MNHEY, CDR2 SMNVEV (reference sequence). The ends were cut back, 0 bases at V and 3 bases at J, with 8 bases in the middle. CDR3 size: 14 residues.

The chain joins TRBV15 to TRBJ2-7; possible D gene TRBD2, 6 bases. CDR1 and CDR2 from the germline V gene are LNHNV and YYDKDF (reference sequence). This CDR3 region has 16 residues. Trimming removed 0 bases from V and 0 bases from J, with 12 bases in between. CDR3 sequence reads: CATSRDLSGHSYEQYF. CDR3 nucleotide sequence: TGTGCCACCAGCAGAGATCTAAGCGGGCACTCCTACGAGCAGTACTTC. Together with reference TRBV15 and TRBJ2-7, the CDR3 gives the full variable domain: DAMVIQNPRYQVTQFGKPVTLSCSQTLNHNVMYWYQQKSSQAPKLLFHYYDKDFNNEADTPDNFQSRRPNTSFCFLDIRSPGLGDTAMYLCATSRDLSGHSYEQYFGPGTRLTVT.

The V and J genes are TRBV7-3 and TRBJ2-5; 13 bases line up with TRBD2. CDR1 is SGHTA and CDR2 is FQGTGA in the germline V gene. The V segment lost 0 bases and the J segment 5 bases; nucleotides outside the gene matches: 6. This CDR3 spans 17 amino acids. The CDR3 bases are TGTGCCAGCAGCTTAACTCCACTAGCGGGAGGGACCGAGACCCAGTACTTC. As protein: CASSLTPLAGGTETQYF.

The J gene is TRBJ2-6, the V gene TRBV6-1, with no clear D. Germline CDR1 reads MNHNS; CDR2 reads SASEGT. The CDR3 has 14 amino acids. The V and J ends lost 4 bases and 6 bases respectively, with 10 bases between them. CDR3 amino acids: CASSVRMAANVLTF. The DNA for the CDR3 is TGTGCCAGCAGTGTTCGTATGGCGGCCAACGTCCTGACTTTC.

Concerning this clone: Other DNA sequences in the same sample also yield this CDR3. The V and J genes are TRBV29-1 and TRBJ2-7; D gene unclear. Germline CDR1 reads SQVTM; CDR2 reads ANQGSEA. The CDR3 spans 11 residues. V was shortened by 6 bases and J by 0 bases, with 6 bases between the two germline ends. The CDR3 bases are TGCAGCGTGTCGGCCTCCTACGAGCAGTACTTC. This gives the protein CSVSASYEQYF.

This sequence joins TRBV6-6 and TRBJ2-3; D not certain. Trimming left V 2 bases short and J 8 bases short, with 5 bases between. CDR1 and CDR2 (germline): MNHNY, SVGAGI (reference sequence). The CDR3 runs 11 residues. CDR3 residues: CASSYGVTQYF. In DNA form, the CDR3 reads TGTGCCAGCAGTTACGGAGTTACGCAGTATTTT.

This clone came up once. The chain carries TRBV10-1 and TRBJ2-3, with 9 nucleotides matching TRBD1. CDR3 length: 15 amino acids. The germline V gene has CDR1 WNHNN and CDR2 SYGVQD (reference sequence). With V trimmed by 1 base and J by 9 bases, 8 bases remained unmatched. Here the CDR3 DNA reads TGCGCCAGCAGTGAGTGGGGACAGGGAGGGATCACGCAGTATTTT. Protein product: CASSEWGQGGITQYF.

V usage is TRBV7-3 and J usage is TRBJ2-7, with D maybe TRBD2 (5 bases). Trimming cost V 3 bases and J 4 bases, with 10 bases left between them. The CDR3 totals 13 residues. CDR1 is SGHTA and CDR2 is FQGTGA in the germline V gene. The CDR3 nucleotides read TGTGCCAGCAGCTTTGAGGGCGGGTACGAGCAGTACTTC. Amino acids: CASSFEGGYEQYF.

This clone was observed a single time. This chain links TRBV28 with TRBJ2-7; D gene ambiguous. V lost 5 bases to trimming and J lost 7 bases, with 15 bases between them. This CDR3 is built from 13 residues. Germline V gene lookup returns CDR1 MDHEN and CDR2 SYDVKM. The CDR3 reads CASSPRTLGEQYF. The CDR3 bases are TGTGCCAGCAGTCCTCGGACCCTGGGGGAGCAGTACTTC.

The rearrangement joins TRBV29-1 to TRBJ2-7, with 8 bases aligning to TRBD1. CDR1 and CDR2 (germline): SQVTM, ANQGSEA. Trimming took 4 bases from V and 1 from J; bases not matched to a gene: 12. There are 16 residues in the CDR3. The CDR3 is CSVVSPPRTGSYEQYF. The DNA for the CDR3 is TGCAGCGTTGTTTCCCCGCCCCGGACAGGGTCCTACGAGCAGTACTTC.

The chain combines TRBV29-1 with TRBJ2-1; the match to TRBD1 covers 8 bases. The CDR3 totals 16 residues. The V gene's germline CDR1 is SQVTM and CDR2 ANQGSEA. The V segment lost 1 base and the J segment 6 bases; nucleotides outside the gene matches: 11. CDR3: CSVEGGTGGSVNEQFF. The CDR3 nucleotides read TGCAGCGTTGAAGGGGGGACAGGTGGGTCGGTCAATGAGCAGTTCTTC.

This sequence joins TRBV6-6 and TRBJ2-2, with no clear D. V lost 2 bases and J lost 5, with 6 bases in between. The CDR3 covers 13 residues. The germline gives CDR1 MNHNY, CDR2 SVGAGI (reference sequence). CDR3 nucleotides: TGTGCCAGCAGTTACAAGAAGACCGGGGAGCTGTTTTTT. It yields the protein CASSYKKTGELFF.

The rearrangement joins TRBV7-9 to TRBJ1-1; no reliable D call. The CDR3 is made up of 10 amino acids. CDR1 is SEHNR and CDR2 is FQNEAQ in the germline V gene (reference sequence). Trimming took 10 bases from V and 6 from J, leaving 9 bases between them. This CDR3 reads CATSVAEAFF. The CDR3 region has the DNA TGTGCCACCTCGGTCGCTGAAGCTTTCTTT.

The chain has TRBV28 and TRBJ1-5; a weak D match, TRBD1 (6 bases). V lost 7 bases and J lost 4, with 20 bases in between. This CDR3 region has 16 residues. Germline loops: CDR1 MDHEN, CDR2 SYDVKM. CDR3 sequence reads: CASNRGAFDRNQPQHF. The CDR3 nucleotides are TGTGCCAGCAATCGGGGGGCCTTCGATCGGAATCAGCCCCAGCATTTT.